The subject of this entry is one T cell receptor (beta chain). What it recognizes is unknown. This record belongs to a study of cytomegalovirus exposure and HLA in healthy donors. The PCR ran on 60 Vbeta and 13 Jbeta primers. Clones were read by immunoSEQ multiplex PCR, and TCRdb kept only the in-frame ones, dropping some. This table holds about 140,000 clones, 82% found once. Study results and limitations: CMV serostatus was the only recorded immune exposure for donors.

Trimming cost V 6 bases and J 4 bases; bases outside gene matches: 13. Germline V CDR1 and CDR2: MDHEN, SYDVKM. The CDR3 is 19 residues long. The receptor was isolated from a young man in good health and CMV-seropositive. This chain links TRBV28 with TRBJ2-6; 12 bases line up with TRBD1. Source material: PBMCs. The CDR3 nucleotides read TGTGCCAGCAGACCACTCGCGGGACAGGGGGCTTCAGGGGCCAACGTCCTGACTTTC. It specifies CASRPLAGQGASGANVLTF.